This TCR beta chain was profiled in a study of CDR3 diversity in severe acne. The CDR3 runs 12 residues. The V gene's germline CDR1 is MNHNY and CDR2 SVGAGI (reference sequence). V shed 8 bases and J shed 7 bases, with 14 bases lying between them. On this clonotype itself: A much larger clone differs from this one at a single base, so this may be a read error.

TCRdb reanalysed the PCR reads using MiXCR and keeps one entry per CDR3 protein. The sample consists of tens of thousands of distinct CDR3 sequences, approximately 51% of them appearing once. The sequence came from a male donor in good health, without acne. This chain connects TRBV6-6 to TRBJ1-1; D is possibly TRBD1 (6 bases). The sample was blood. The CDR3 nucleotides read TGTGCCAGCGGCCCGACCAGGGGTGAAGCTTTCTTT. It encodes CASGPTRGEAFF.